This entry features one T cell receptor beta chain sequence. What it binds is unknown. Sampling times: baseline, cycle 4 day 1, cycle 7 day 1. This sample is part of a study of OX40 agonist ivuxolimab in advanced cancers. The study, taken as a whole, reports: The 0.1-3.0 mg/kg partial responders had among the lowest clonal expansion. The study observed clonal expansion of CD4+ and CD8+ blood T cells by week 6 at 0.1 to 3.0 mg/kg. Relative to CD4+, CD8+ T cells held more expanded clones on average.

Only in-frame clones appear in the TCRdb table, and some are missing; sequencing was by immunoSEQ multiplex PCR. The sample lists tens of thousands of clones; around 90% were seen once. The sequence derives from an adult with an advanced solid tumor such as melanoma, head and neck, liver or kidney cancer. The sequencing here drew on CD4+ or CD8+ T cells sorted from blood, taken in a trial of the OX40 agonist ivuxolimab.

The DNA of the CDR3 is TGTGCCAGCAGTTTAAGCAGTGTCGGACGGTCCAGCTCCTACAATGAGCAGTTCTTC. This sequence encodes CASSLSSVGRSSSYNEQFF. This chain uses TRBV27 with TRBJ2-1; no firm D call. V dropped 2 bases and J dropped 0 bases, with 20 bases sitting between them. The CDR3 has 19 residues. CDR1 and CDR2 from the germline V gene are MNHEY and SMNVEV (reference sequence).